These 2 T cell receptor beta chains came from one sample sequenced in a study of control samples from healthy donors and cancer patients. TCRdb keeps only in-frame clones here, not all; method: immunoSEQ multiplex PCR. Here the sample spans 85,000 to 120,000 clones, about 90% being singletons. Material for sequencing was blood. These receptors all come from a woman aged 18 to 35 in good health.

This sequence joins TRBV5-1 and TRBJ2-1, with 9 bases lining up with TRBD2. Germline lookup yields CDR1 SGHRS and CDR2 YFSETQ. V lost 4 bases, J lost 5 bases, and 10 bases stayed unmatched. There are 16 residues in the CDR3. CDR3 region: CASSQSLAGLHNEQFF. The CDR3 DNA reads TGCGCCAGCAGCCAAAGCCTAGCGGGGCTACACAATGAGCAGTTCTTC.

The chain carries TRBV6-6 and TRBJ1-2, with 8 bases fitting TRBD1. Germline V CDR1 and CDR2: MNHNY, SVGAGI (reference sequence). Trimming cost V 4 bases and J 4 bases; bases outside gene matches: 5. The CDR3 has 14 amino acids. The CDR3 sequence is CASSSTGGGYGYTF. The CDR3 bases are TGTGCCAGCAGTTCCACAGGGGGGGGCTATGGCTACACCTTC.